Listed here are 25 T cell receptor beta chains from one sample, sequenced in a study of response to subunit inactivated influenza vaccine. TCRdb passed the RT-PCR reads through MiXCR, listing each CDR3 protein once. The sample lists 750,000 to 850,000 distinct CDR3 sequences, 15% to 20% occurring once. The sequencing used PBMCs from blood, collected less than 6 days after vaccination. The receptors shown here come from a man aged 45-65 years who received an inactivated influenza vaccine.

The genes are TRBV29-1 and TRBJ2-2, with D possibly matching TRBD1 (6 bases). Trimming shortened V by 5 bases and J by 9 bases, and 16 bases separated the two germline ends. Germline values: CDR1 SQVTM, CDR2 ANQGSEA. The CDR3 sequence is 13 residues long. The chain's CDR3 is CSVRDTIAWELFF. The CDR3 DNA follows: TGCAGCGTTCGGGACACAATTGCCTGGGAGCTGTTTTTT.

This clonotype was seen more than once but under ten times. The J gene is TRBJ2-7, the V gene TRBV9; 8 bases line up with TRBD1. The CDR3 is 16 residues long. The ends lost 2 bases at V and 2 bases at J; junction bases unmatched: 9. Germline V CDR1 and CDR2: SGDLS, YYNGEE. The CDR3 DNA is TGTGCCAGCAGCGTGGACCCCGGGACAGGAGCCTACGAGCAGTACTTC. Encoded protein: CASSVDPGTGAYEQYF.

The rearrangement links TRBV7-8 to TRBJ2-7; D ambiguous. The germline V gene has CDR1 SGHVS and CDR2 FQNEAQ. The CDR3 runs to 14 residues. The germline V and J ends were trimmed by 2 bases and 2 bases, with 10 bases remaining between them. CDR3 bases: TGTGCCAGCAGCTTAAGAAGAGTCCCCTACGAGCAGTACTTC. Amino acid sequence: CASSLRRVPYEQYF.

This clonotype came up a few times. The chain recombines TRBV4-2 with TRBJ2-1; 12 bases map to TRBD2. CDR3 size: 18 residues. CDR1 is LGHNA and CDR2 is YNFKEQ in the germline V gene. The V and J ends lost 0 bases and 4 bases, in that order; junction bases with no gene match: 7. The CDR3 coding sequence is TGTGCCAGCAGCCAAGAAGGGACTAGCGGGTTCCCTTACAATGAGCAGTTCTTC. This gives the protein CASSQEGTSGFPYNEQFF.

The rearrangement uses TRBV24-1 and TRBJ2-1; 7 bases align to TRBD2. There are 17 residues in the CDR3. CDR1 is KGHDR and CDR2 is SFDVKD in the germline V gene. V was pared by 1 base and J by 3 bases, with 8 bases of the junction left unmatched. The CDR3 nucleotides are TGTGCCACCAGTGATTTTGGTGGGCGGGAGTACTACAATGAGCAGTTCTTC. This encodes CATSDFGGREYYNEQFF.

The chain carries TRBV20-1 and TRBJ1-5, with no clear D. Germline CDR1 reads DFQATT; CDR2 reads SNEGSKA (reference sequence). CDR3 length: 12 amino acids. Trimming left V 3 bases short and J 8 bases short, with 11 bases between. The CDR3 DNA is TGCAGTGCTAGGGCCAGTTCGAAGCCCCAGCATTTT. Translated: CSARASSKPQHF.

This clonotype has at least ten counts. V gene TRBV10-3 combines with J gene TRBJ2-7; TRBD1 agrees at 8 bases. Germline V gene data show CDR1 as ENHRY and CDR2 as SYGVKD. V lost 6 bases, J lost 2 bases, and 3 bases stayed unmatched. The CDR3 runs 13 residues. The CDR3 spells CAISQDRAYEQYF. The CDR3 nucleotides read TGTGCCATCAGCCAGGACAGGGCCTACGAGCAGTACTTC.

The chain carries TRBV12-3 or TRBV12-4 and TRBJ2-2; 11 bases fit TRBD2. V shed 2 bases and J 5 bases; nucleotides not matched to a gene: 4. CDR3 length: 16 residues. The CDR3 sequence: CASSLLAGGRTGELFF. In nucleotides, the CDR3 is TGTGCCAGCAGTTTATTAGCGGGGGGGCGAACCGGGGAGCTGTTTTTT.

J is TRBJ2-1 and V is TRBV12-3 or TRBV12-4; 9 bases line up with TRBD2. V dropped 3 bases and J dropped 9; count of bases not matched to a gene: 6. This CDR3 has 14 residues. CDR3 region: CASSFRREGFEQFF. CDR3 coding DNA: TGTGCCAGCAGTTTTAGGCGGGAGGGGTTTGAGCAGTTCTTC.

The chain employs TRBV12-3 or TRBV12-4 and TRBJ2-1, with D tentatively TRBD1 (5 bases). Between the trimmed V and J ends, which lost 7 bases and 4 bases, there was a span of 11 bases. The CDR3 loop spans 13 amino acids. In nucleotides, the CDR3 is TGTGCCAGCAATTCTGACAGTTACAATGAGCAGTTCTTC. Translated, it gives CASNSDSYNEQFF.

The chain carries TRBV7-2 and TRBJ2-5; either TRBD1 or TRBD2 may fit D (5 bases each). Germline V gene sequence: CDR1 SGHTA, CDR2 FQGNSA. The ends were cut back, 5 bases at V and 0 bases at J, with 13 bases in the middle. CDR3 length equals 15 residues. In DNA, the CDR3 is TGTGCCAGCAGCGGGGACGGACGGTACCAAGAGACCCAGTACTTC. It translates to CASSGDGRYQETQYF. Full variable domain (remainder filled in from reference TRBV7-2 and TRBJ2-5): GAGVSQSPSNKVTEKGKDVELRCDPISGHTALYWYRQSLGQGLEFLIYFQGNSAPDKSGLPSDRFSAERTGGSVSTLTIQRTQQEDSAVYLCASSGDGRYQETQYFGPGTRLLVL.

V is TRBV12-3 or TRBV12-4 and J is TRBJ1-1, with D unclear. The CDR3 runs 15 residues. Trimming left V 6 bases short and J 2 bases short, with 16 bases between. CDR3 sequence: CASSPVGRPNTEAFF. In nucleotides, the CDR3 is TGTGCCAGCAGCCCCGTGGGCAGACCTAACACTGAAGCTTTCTTT.

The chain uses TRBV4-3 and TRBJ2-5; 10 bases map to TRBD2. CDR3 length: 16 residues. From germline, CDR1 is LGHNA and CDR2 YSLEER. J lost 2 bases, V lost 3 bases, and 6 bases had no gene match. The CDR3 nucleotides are TGCGCCAGCAGCCAGTTGGGGACTAGCGTTCAAGAGACCCAGTACTTC. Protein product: CASSQLGTSVQETQYF.

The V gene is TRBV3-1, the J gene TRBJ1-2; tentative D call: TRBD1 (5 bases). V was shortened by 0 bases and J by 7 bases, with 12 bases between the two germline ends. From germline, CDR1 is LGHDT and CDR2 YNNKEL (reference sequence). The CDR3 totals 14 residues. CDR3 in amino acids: CASSQDTGYVGYTF. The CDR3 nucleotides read TGTGCCAGCAGCCAAGATACAGGCTATGTTGGCTACACCTTC.

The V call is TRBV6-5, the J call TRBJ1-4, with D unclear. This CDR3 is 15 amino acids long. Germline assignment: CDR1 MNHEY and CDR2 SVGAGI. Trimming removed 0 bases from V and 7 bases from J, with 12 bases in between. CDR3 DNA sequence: TGTGCCAGCAGTTACTCCACTGGGGTCGGTGAAAAACTGTTTTTT. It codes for CASSYSTGVGEKLFF.

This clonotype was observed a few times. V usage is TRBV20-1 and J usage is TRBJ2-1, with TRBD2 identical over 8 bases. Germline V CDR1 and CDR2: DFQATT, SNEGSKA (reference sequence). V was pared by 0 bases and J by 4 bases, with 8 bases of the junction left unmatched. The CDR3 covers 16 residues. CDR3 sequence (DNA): TGCAGTGCTAGAGATAGGCGGGGGGCGGTTTACAATGAGCAGTTCTTC. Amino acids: CSARDRRGAVYNEQFF.

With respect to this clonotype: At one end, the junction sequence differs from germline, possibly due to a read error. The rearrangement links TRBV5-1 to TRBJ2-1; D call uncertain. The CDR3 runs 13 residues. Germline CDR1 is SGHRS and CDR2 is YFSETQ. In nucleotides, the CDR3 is TGCGCCAGCAGCTTGGCCTCGCACAAGGAGCAGTTCTTC. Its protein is CASSLASHKEQFF. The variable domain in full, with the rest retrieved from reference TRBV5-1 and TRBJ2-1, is KAGVTQTPRYLIKTRGQQVTLSCSPISGHRSVSWYQQTPGQGLQFLFEYFSETQRNKGNFPGRFSGRQFSNSRSEMNVSTLELGDSALYLCASSLASHKEQFFGPGTRLTVL.

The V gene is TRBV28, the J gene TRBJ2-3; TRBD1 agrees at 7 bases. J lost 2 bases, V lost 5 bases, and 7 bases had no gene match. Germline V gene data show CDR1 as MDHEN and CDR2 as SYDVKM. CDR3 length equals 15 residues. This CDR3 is CASSPPRGNTDTQYF. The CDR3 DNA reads TGTGCCAGCAGTCCCCCCAGGGGGAACACAGATACGCAGTATTTT.

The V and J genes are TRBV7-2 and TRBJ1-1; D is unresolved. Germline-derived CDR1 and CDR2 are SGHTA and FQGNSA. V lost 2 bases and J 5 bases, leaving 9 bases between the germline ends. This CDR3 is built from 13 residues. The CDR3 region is CASSLFRHTEAFF. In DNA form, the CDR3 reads TGTGCCAGCAGCTTATTTAGGCATACTGAAGCTTTCTTT.

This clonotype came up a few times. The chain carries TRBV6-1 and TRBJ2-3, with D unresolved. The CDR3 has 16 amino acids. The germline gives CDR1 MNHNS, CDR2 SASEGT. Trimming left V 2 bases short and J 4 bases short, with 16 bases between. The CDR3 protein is CASSEWAARGPDTQYF. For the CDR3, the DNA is TGTGCCAGCAGTGAATGGGCTGCGAGAGGTCCAGATACGCAGTATTTT.

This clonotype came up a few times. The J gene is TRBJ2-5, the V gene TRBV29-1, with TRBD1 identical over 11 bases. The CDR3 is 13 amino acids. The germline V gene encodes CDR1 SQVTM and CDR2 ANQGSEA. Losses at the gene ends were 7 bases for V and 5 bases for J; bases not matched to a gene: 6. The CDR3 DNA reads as TGCAGCGCCGGACAGGGGGCAGCGGAGACCCAGTACTTC. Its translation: CSAGQGAAETQYF.

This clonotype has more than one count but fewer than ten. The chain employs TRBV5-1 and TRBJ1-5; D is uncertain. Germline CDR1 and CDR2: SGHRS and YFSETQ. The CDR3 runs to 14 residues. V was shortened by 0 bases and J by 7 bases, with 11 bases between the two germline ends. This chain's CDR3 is CASSLVPDDQPQHF. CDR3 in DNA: TGCGCCAGCAGCTTGGTGCCAGACGACCAGCCCCAGCATTTT.

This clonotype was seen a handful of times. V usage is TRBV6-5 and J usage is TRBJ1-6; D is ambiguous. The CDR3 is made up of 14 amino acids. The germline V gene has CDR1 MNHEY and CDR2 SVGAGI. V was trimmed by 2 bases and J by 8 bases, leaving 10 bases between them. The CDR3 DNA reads TGTGCCAGCAGTTACCAGGACCGGGATTCACCCCTCCACTTT. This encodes CASSYQDRDSPLHF.

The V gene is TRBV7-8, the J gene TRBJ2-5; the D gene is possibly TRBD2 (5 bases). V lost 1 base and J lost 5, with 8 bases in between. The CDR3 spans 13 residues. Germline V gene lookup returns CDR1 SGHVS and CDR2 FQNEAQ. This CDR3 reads CASSLGTVETQYF. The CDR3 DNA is TGTGCCAGCAGCTTAGGGACTGTTGAGACCCAGTACTTC.

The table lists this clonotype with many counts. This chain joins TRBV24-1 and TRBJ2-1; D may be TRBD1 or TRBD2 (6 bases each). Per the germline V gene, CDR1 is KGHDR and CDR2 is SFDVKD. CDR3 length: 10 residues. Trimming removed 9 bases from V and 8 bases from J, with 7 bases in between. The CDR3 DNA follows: TGTGCCACCGGGGGGCATGAGCAGTTCTTC. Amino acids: CATGGHEQFF.